This TCR beta chain was captured by sequencing in a study of shared clonotypes between healthy human individuals. Method: immunoSEQ multiplex PCR; TCRdb's copy keeps in-frame clones and lacks some. The data show some 680,000 clones, around 78% seen once. The V end was cut by 5 bases, the J end by 5 bases, with 11 bases between. Germline V gene sequence: CDR1 SGHNT, CDR2 YYREEE (reference sequence). There are 12 residues in the CDR3. The receptor was isolated from a woman aged 25 to 39 in good health. Sequencing input: memory CD4+ T cells sorted from blood. Subset of the sample: CD45RA-negative fraction. The rearrangement joins TRBV5-4 to TRBJ2-7, with D perhaps TRBD1 or TRBD2 (5 bases each). The CDR3 spells CASRTQGDEQYF. In DNA form, the CDR3 reads TGTGCCAGCAGAACCCAGGGAGACGAGCAGTACTTC.